Listed below are T cell receptor beta chains from one sample, sequenced in a study of spatial heterogeneity in lung cancer. TCRdb reprocessed the 5' RACE reads via MiXCR and lists one record per CDR3 protein. The table has roughly 120,000 distinct CDR3 sequences, over 9% seen once. This specimen was PBMCs, taken at follow-up. These receptors were taken from a male donor with early-stage non-small cell lung cancer. CDR3s include the opening cysteine and the closing phenylalanine or tryptophan. A D gene is named only where the DNA matches it firmly. Size is stated for part of the rows, as once, few or many counts, or as a class when the clone is expanded.

abundance | j_gene | d_gene | v_gene | CDR3nt | CDR3aa
NA | TRBJ2-3 | TRBD1 | TRBV27 | TGTGCCAGCAGTTTCGGACAGGGGCGCACAGATACGCAGTATTTT | CASSFGQGRTDTQYF
few | TRBJ2-7 | NA | TRBV2 | TGTGCCAGCAGTGTTACGGATTACGAGCAGTACTTC | CASSVTDYEQYF
many | TRBJ1-2 | NA | TRBV11-2 | TGTGCCAGCAGCTTGAGGGTTCTACGGGGTGGCTACACCTTC | CASSLRVLRGGYTF
few | TRBJ1-5 | NA | TRBV24-1 | TGTGCCACCAGTGACCTCTCTACCAATCAGCCCCAGCATTTT | CATSDLSTNQPQHF
NA | TRBJ1-1 | NA | TRBV5-1 | TGCGCCACGTCGTCGGGAGGCCTAAAAAACACTGAAGCTTTCTTT | CATSSGGLKNTEAFF
many | TRBJ2-7 | NA | TRBV7-9 | TGTGCCAGCAGCTTAGCACGGGGTTTGGACGAGCAGTACTTC | CASSLARGLDEQYF
many | TRBJ2-3 | NA | TRBV28 | TGTGCCAGCAGTTGGTTCTACGGGGGCACAGATACGCAGTATTTT | CASSWFYGGTDTQYF
few | TRBJ2-7 | TRBD2 | TRBV9 | TGTGCCAGCAGCGTAGACGCTAGCGGGGGGCCCGAGCAGTACTTC | CASSVDASGGPEQYF
few | TRBJ2-4 | NA | TRBV4-1 | TGCGCCAGCAGCCAAGATTTAGCCAAAAACATTCAGTACTTC | CASSQDLAKNIQYF
few | TRBJ2-1 | TRBD1 | TRBV20-1 | TGCAGTGCTAAAACCGGGACAGGGGGACAGAATGAGCAGTTCTTC | CSAKTGTGGQNEQFF
NA | TRBJ2-2 | TRBD1 | TRBV7-3 | TGTGCCAGCAGCTCACGACAGGGCGGGGAGCTGTTTTTT | CASSSRQGGELFF
few | TRBJ2-3 | TRBD1 | TRBV6-2/TRBV6-3 | TGTGCCAGCAGAGATAAGGGGGCGGCAGATACGCAGTATTTT | CASRDKGAADTQYF
many | TRBJ2-1 | TRBD2 | TRBV5-1 | TGCGCCAGCAGCTTGTCCCCTCTAGCGGGGGGTTACAATGAGCAGTTCTTC | CASSLSPLAGGYNEQFF
few | TRBJ2-2 | TRBD2 | TRBV5-5 | TGTGCCAGCAGCCAGCTTGCGGGGGGCACCGGGGAGCTGTTTTTT | CASSQLAGGTGELFF
NA | TRBJ1-5 | TRBD1 | TRBV20-1 | TGCAGTGCTAGAGAACAGGGGGTTAAGCCCCAGCATTTT | CSAREQGVKPQHF
many | TRBJ2-3 | NA | TRBV11-2 | TGTGCCAGCAGCCCGACGGGGGATACGCAGTATTTT | CASSPTGDTQYF
NA | TRBJ2-3 | NA | TRBV6-8 | TGTGCCAGCAGAACACGGGACCCGAAGGGCACAGATACGCAGTATTTT | CASRTRDPKGTDTQYF
NA | TRBJ1-1 | TRBD1 | TRBV7-8 | TGTGCCAGCAGCTTAGCGCAGGGGGCGGTTTCGACTGAAGCTTTCTTT | CASSLAQGAVSTEAFF
NA | TRBJ2-3 | TRBD2 | TRBV20-1 | TGCAGTGCTAGGCAAGGACTAGCGGGGGGGCGGCGGGATACGCAGTATTTT | CSARQGLAGGRRDTQYF
NA | TRBJ1-4 | TRBD1 | TRBV18 | TGTGCCAGCTCACGGAGTCCGGGACAGGCCCAACTAACTAATGAAAAACTGTTTTTT | CASSRSPGQAQLTNEKLFF
many | TRBJ1-1 | NA | TRBV13 | TGTGCCAGCAGCTTAGGACGTGGAGGGGTCAGCTGGAGCACTGAAGCTTTCTTT | CASSLGRGGVSWSTEAFF
few | TRBJ2-7 | NA | TRBV5-1 | TGCGCCAGCCGAACGGGGGAAGTCTACGAGCAGTACTTC | CASRTGEVYEQYF
NA | TRBJ1-6 | TRBD1 | TRBV9 | TGTGCCAGCAGCATGACAGGGGGGCATTCACCCCTCCACTTT | CASSMTGGHSPLHF
few | TRBJ2-7 | TRBD1 | TRBV7-9 | TGTGCCAGCAGCGAACCGGGACAGTCCTACGAGCAGTACTTC | CASSEPGQSYEQYF
many | TRBJ2-3 | NA | TRBV10-3 | TGTGCCATCACTTCCGACGCGGGAAGATTTTATACGCAGTATTTT | CAITSDAGRFYTQYF
NA | TRBJ2-5 | NA | TRBV10-3 | TGTGCCATCAGTAGGGGAGAAGGAGAGACCCAGTACTTC | CAISRGEGETQYF
NA | TRBJ1-2 | NA | TRBV4-3 | TGCGCCAGCAGCCAAGACAGGACGGCCCTACTTCGAGGCTACACCTTC | CASSQDRTALLRGYTF
few | TRBJ2-2 | TRBD2 | TRBV5-8 | TGTGCCAGCAGCCTACCGGGACTAGCGGGCACCGGGGAGCTGTTTTTT | CASSLPGLAGTGELFF
many | TRBJ1-2 | TRBD1 | TRBV3-1 | TGTGCCAGCAGCCAAGGGACAGGTACGGGTGGCTACACCTTC | CASSQGTGTGGYTF
few | TRBJ2-2 | NA | TRBV7-9 | TGTGCCAGCAGCTTAGCAACAGGCCCGGGTACCGGGGAGCTGTTTTTT | CASSLATGPGTGELFF
few | TRBJ2-2 | NA | TRBV11-3 | TGTGCCAGCAGCCTAAACCAAGCCGGGGAGCTGTTTTTT | CASSLNQAGELFF
many | TRBJ1-2 | NA | TRBV12-3/TRBV12-4 | TGTGCCAGTTACCCGGGGGGCTCTGGCTACACCTTC | CASYPGGSGYTF
many | TRBJ2-3 | NA | TRBV28 | TGTGCCAGCAGTCGGTCCAGGGGCACAGATACGCAGTATTTT | CASSRSRGTDTQYF
many | TRBJ2-1 | NA | TRBV2 | TGTGCCAGCAGCTTAGGACCAGCTGGGTACAATGAGCAGTTCTTC | CASSLGPAGYNEQFF
many | TRBJ2-7 | TRBD2 | TRBV28 | TGTGCCAGCAGGGGGGGGACCCACGAGCAGTACTTC | CASRGGTHEQYF
NA | TRBJ1-2 | NA | TRBV24-1 | TGTGCCACCAGTGGCGCCTTAGGTAGGGGCGAAGGCGGCTACACCTTC | CATSGALGRGEGGYTF
many | TRBJ2-5 | NA | TRBV24-1 | TGTGCCACCAGTGAAGAAGAGACCCAGTACTTC | CATSEEETQYF